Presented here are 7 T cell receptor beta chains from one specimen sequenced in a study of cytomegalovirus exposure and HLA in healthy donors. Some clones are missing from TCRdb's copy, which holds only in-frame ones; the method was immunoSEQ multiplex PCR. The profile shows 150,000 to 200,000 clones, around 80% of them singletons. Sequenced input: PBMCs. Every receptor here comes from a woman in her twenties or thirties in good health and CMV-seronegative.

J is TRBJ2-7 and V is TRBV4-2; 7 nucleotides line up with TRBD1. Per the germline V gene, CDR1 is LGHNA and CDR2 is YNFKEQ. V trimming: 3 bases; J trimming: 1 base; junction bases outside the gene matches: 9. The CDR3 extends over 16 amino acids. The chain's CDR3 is CASSQMTGRRSYEQYF. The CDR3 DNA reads TGTGCCAGCAGCCAGATGACAGGGCGGAGGTCCTACGAGCAGTACTTC.

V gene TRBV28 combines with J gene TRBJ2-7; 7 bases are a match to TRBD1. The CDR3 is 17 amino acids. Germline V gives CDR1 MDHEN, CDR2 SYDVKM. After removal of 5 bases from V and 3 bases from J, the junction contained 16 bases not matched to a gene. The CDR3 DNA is TGTGCCAGCAGTCTTACCCTAGGGACAGACCCCAACTACGAGCAGTACTTC. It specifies CASSLTLGTDPNYEQYF.

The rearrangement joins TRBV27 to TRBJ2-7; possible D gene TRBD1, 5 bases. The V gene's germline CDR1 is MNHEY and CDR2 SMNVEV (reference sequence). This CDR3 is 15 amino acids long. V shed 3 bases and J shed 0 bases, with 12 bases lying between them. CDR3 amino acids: CASSFRTPYSYEQYF. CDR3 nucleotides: TGTGCCAGCAGTTTTCGGACACCTTACTCCTACGAGCAGTACTTC.

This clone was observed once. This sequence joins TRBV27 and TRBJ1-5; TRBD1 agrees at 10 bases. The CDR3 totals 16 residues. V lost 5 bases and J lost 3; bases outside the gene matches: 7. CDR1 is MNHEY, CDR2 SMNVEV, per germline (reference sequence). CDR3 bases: TGTGCCAGCAGTCCTCGGACAGGGGGAAACAATCAGCCCCAGCATTTT. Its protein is CASSPRTGGNNQPQHF.

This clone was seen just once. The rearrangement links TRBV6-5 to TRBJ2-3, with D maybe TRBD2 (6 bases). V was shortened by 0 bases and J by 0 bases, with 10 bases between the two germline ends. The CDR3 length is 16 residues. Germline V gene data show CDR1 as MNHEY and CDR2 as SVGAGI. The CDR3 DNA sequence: TGTGCCAGCAGTTACTCGCGGGGAGATAGCACAGATACGCAGTATTTT. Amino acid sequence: CASSYSRGDSTDTQYF.

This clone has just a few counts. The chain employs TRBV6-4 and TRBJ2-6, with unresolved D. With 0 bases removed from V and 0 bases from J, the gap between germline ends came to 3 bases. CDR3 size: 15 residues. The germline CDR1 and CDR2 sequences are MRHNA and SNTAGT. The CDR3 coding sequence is TGTGCCAGCAGTGACTCGAGCTCTGGGGCCAACGTCCTGACTTTC. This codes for CASSDSSSGANVLTF.

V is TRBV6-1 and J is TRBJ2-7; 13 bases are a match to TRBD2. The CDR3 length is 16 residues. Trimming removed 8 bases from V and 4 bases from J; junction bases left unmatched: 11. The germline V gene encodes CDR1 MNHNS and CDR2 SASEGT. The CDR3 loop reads CASRGLAGVDYYEQYF. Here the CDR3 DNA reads TGTGCCAGCCGTGGACTAGCGGGAGTTGATTATTACGAGCAGTACTTC.